Below, 7 T cell receptor beta chains from the same sample are listed, as sequenced in a study of neurological immune-mediated disorders. A single record per CDR3 protein comes from TCRdb applying MiXCR to the 5' RACE reads. The table lists about 33,000 distinct CDR3 sequences, roughly 1.6% of them singletons, with around 8.8% in the top ten. Sequencing input: PBMCs. Receptors originate from a woman in her twenties or thirties with multiple sclerosis.

By its share, this clonotype is large (0.1 to 1%). The rearrangement uses TRBV3-1 and TRBJ1-2; D is uncertain. Germline loops: CDR1 LGHDT, CDR2 YNNKEL (reference sequence). The CDR3 has 14 residues. The V end lost 1 base, the J end lost 3 bases, and 9 bases lay between the germline ends. CDR3 DNA sequence: TGTGCCAGCAGCCAAGCCGTGACCTACTATGGCTACACCTTC. Its translation is CASSQAVTYYGYTF.

This clonotype was recorded at least ten times. The chain recombines TRBV20-1 with TRBJ2-7; D uncertain. V shed 3 bases and J shed 5 bases, with 11 bases lying between them. The germline CDR1 and CDR2 sequences are DFQATT and SNEGSKA (reference sequence). The CDR3 is 12 residues long. The CDR3 loop reads CSASGWSHEQYF. CDR3 nucleotide sequence: TGCAGTGCTAGTGGGTGGAGCCACGAGCAGTACTTC.

This clonotype was observed at least ten times. The chain uses TRBV10-2 and TRBJ2-7, with TRBD2 identical over 7 bases. The J segment lost 0 bases and the V segment lost 10 bases, leaving 3 bases of the junction unmatched. The CDR3 extends over 12 amino acids. Germline values: CDR1 WSHSY, CDR2 SAAADI. CDR3 sequence (DNA): TGCGCCACCGGACTAGTCTCCTACGAGCAGTACTTC. Translated: CATGLVSYEQYF.

This clonotype was seen ten or more times. The genes are TRBV20-1 and TRBJ2-7; the D call may be TRBD1 or TRBD2 (6 bases each). The CDR3 is 14 amino acids. The germline V and J ends were trimmed by 3 bases and 4 bases, with 16 bases remaining between them. CDR1 and CDR2 from the germline V gene are DFQATT and SNEGSKA (reference sequence). The CDR3 DNA reads TGCAGTGCTAGGACCGCCGGGGGCCTGTACGAGCAGTACTTC. Translated, it gives CSARTAGGLYEQYF.

Many counts were recorded for this clonotype. The chain employs TRBV20-1 and TRBJ2-4; TRBD2 aligns across 7 bases. Losses at the gene ends were 6 bases for V and 2 bases for J; bases not matched to a gene: 7. CDR1 DFQATT and CDR2 SNEGSKA come from the germline V gene (reference sequence). The CDR3 loop spans 14 amino acids. In nucleotides, the CDR3 is TGCAGTGCGGGACCAGCGGGATCCAAAAACATTCAGTACTTC. Translating gives CSAGPAGSKNIQYF.

This clonotype was seen repeatedly, ten times or more. V usage is TRBV15 and J usage is TRBJ2-7; tentative D call: TRBD1 (5 bases). CDR1 and CDR2 from the germline V gene are LNHNV and YYDKDF (reference sequence). Trimming removed 0 bases from V and 3 bases from J, with 9 bases in between. The CDR3 extends over 14 amino acids. CDR3 sequence: CATSRDQGNYEQYF. The DNA of the CDR3 is TGTGCCACCAGCAGAGATCAGGGTAACTACGAGCAGTACTTC.

This clonotype was seen many times. The J gene is TRBJ1-3, the V gene TRBV12-3 or TRBV12-4; D call uncertain. The CDR3 is 15 residues long. Trimming stripped 7 bases from V and 2 bases from J, with 15 bases between. Here the CDR3 reads CASKGLRAAGNTIYF. CDR3 nucleotides: TGTGCCAGCAAAGGGTTGAGGGCCGCTGGAAACACCATATATTTT.